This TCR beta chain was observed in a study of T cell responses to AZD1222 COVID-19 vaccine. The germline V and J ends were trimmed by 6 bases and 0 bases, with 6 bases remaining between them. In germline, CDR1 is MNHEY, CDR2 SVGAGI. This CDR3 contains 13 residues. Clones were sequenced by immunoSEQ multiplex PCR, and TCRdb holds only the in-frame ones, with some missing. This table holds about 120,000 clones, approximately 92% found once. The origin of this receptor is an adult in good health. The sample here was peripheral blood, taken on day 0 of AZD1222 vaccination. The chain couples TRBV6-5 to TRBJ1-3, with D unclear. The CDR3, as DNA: TGTGCCAGCAGGCCAACCTCTGGAAACACCATATATTTT. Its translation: CASRPTSGNTIYF.